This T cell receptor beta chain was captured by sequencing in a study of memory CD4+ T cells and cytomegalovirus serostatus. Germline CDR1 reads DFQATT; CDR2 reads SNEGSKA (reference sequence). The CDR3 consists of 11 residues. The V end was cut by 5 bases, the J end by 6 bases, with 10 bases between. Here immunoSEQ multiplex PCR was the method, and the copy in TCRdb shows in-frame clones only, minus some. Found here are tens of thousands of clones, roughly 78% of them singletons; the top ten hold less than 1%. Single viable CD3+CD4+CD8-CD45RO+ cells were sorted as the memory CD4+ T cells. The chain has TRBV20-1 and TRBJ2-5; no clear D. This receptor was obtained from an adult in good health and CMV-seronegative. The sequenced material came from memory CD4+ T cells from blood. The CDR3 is CSAPSLKTQYF. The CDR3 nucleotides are TGCAGTGCTCCCAGTCTGAAGACCCAGTACTTC.